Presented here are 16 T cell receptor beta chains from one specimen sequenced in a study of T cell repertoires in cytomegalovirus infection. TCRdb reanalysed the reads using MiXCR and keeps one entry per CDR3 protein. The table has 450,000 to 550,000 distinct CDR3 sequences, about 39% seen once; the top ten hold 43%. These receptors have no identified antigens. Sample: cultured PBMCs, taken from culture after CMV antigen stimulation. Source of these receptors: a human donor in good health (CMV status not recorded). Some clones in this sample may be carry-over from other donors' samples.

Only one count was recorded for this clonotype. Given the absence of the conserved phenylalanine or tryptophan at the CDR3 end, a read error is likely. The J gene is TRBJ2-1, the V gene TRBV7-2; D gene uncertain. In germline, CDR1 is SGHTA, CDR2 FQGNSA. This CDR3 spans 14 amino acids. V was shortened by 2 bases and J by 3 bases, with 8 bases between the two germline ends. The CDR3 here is CASSLRANYNEQFL. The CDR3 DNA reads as TGTGCCAGCAGCTTACGGGCTAACTACAATGAGCAGTTCCTC.

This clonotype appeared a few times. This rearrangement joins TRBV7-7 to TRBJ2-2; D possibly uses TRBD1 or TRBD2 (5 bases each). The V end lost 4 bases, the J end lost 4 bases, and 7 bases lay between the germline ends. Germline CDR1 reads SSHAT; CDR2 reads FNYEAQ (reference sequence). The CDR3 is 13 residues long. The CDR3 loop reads CASSYGATGELFF. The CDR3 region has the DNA TGTGCCAGCAGCTACGGGGCCACCGGGGAGCTGTTTTTT.

The CDR3 loop reads CASSLAPRVGEQYF. For the CDR3, the DNA is TGTGCCAGCAGCTTAGCTCCCAGGGTAGGCGAGCAGTACTTC. The chain uses TRBV7-6 and TRBJ2-7; tentatively, D is TRBD1 (5 bases). Germline lookup yields CDR1 SGHVS and CDR2 FNYEAQ. The ends were cut back, 0 bases at V and 6 bases at J, with 12 bases in the middle. This CDR3 has 14 amino acids.

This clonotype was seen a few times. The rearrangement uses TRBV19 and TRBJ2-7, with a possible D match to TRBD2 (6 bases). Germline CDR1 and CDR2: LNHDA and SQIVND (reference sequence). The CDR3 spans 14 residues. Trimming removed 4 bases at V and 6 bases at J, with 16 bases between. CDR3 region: CASSKGGTAREQYF. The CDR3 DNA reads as TGTGCCAGTAGTAAAGGAGGGACGGCCCGCGAGCAGTACTTC. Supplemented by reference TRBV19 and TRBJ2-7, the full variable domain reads DGGITQSPKYLFRKEGQNVTLSCEQNLNHDAMYWYRQDPGQGLRLIYYSQIVNDFQKGDIAEGYSVSREKKESFPLTVTSAQKNPTAFYLCASSKGGTAREQYFGPGTRLTVT.

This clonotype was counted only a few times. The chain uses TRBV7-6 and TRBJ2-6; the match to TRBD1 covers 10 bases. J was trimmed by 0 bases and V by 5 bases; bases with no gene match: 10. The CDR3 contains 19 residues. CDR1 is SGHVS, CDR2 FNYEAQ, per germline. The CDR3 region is CASSLKDRGRLSGANVLTF. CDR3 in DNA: TGTGCCAGCAGCCTAAAAGACAGGGGGCGCCTCTCTGGGGCCAACGTCCTGACTTTC.

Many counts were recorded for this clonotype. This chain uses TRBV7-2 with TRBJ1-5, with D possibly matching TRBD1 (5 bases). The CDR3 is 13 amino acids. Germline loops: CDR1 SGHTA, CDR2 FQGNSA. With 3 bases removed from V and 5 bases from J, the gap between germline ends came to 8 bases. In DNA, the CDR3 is TGTGCCAGCAGCTTTGGGACCGATCAGCCCCAGCATTTT. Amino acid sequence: CASSFGTDQPQHF.

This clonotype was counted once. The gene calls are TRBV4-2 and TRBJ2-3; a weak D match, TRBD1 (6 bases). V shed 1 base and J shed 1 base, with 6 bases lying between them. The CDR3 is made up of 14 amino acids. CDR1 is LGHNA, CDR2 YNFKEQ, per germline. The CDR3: CASSQGGRTDTQYF. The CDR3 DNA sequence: TGTGCCAGCAGCCAAGGGGGGCGCACAGATACGCAGTATTTT.

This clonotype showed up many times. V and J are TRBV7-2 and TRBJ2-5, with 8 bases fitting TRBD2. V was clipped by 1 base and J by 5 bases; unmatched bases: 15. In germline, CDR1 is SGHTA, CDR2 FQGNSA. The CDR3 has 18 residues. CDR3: CASSLEWSTAGAGETQYF. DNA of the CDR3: TGTGCCAGCAGCTTAGAATGGAGTACAGCGGGGGCCGGGGAGACCCAGTACTTC. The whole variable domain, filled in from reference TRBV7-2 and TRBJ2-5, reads GAGVSQSPSNKVTEKGKDVELRCDPISGHTALYWYRQSLGQGLEFLIYFQGNSAPDKSGLPSDRFSAERTGGSVSTLTIQRTQQEDSAVYLCASSLEWSTAGAGETQYFGPGTRLLVL.

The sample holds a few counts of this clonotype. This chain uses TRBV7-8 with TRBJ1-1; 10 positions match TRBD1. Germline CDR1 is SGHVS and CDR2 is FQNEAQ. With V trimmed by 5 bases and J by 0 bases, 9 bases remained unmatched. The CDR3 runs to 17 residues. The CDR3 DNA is TGTGCCAGCAGCACGCCCCGGACAGGGGGGTTGAACACTGAAGCTTTCTTT. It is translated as CASSTPRTGGLNTEAFF.

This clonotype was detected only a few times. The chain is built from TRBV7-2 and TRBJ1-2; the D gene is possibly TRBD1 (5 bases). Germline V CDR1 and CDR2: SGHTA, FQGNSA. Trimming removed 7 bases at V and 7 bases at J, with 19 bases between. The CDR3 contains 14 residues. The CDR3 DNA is TGTGCCAGCAACCCGTGGGGGGTTGAGGGTGGCTACACCTTC. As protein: CASNPWGVEGGYTF.

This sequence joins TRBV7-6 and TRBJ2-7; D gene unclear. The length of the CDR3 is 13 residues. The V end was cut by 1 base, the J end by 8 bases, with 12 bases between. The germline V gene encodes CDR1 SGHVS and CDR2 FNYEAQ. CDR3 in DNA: TGTGCCAGCAGCTTAGACGGCCCACTTAAGCAGTACTTC. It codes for CASSLDGPLKQYF.

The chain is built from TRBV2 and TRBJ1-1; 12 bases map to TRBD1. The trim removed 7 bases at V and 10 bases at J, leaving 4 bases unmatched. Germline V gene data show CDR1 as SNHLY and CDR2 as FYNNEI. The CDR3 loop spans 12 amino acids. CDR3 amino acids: CASMGQGASAFF. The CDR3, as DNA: TGTGCCAGCATGGGACAGGGGGCATCAGCTTTCTTT.

CDR3 coding DNA: TGTGCCAGTGAGGACAGGGGGTCAGATACGCAGTATTTT. This translates into CASEDRGSDTQYF. This chain links TRBV19 with TRBJ2-3; 10 bases align to TRBD1. The CDR3 covers 13 residues. Germline V gives CDR1 LNHDA, CDR2 SQIVND (reference sequence). Unmatched junction bases numbered 3, after V lost 8 bases and J lost 4 bases.

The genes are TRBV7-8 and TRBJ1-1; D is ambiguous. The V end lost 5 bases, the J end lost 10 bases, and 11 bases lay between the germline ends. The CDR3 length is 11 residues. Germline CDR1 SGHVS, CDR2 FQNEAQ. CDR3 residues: CASSPTIAAFF. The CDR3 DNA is TGTGCCAGCAGCCCGACTATAGCAGCTTTCTTT.

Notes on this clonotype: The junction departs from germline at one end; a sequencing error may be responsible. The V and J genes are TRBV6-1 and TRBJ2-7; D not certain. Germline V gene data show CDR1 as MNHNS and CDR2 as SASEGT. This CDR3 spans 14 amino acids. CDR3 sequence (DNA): TGTGCCAGCAGGGAAGGACCCGGAACCTACGAGCAGTACTTC. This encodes CASREGPGTYEQYF.

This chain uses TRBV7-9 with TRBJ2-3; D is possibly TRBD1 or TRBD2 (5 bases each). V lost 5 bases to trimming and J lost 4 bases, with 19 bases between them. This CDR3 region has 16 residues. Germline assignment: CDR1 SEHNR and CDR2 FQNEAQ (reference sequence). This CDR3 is CASSPEWGSLSDTQYF. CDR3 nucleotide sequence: TGTGCCAGCAGCCCCGAATGGGGGAGCCTCTCAGATACGCAGTATTTT.